The 8 T cell receptor beta chains given below trace back to one sample, sequenced in a study of T cell responses to AZD1222 COVID-19 vaccine. Only in-frame clones appear in the TCRdb table, and some are missing; sequencing was by immunoSEQ multiplex PCR. Among 120,000 to 150,000 clones listed, 85% to 90% were seen once. The sequenced sample was peripheral blood, obtained on day 0 of AZD1222 vaccination. Source of these receptors: an adult in good health.

This clone turned up a few times. This chain uses TRBV19 with TRBJ1-2; D may be TRBD1 (5 bases). This CDR3 comprises 14 residues. V was pared by 7 bases and J by 7 bases, with 19 bases between. Germline V gene lookup returns CDR1 LNHDA and CDR2 SQIVND (reference sequence). CDR3 sequence (DNA): TGTGCCAGTACTCATCGGGCCAGGGAGGTTGGCTACACCTTC. Translated: CASTHRAREVGYTF.

The V call is TRBV6-5, the J call TRBJ2-5; 7 positions agree with TRBD1. V was pared by 8 bases and J by 2 bases, with 8 bases of the junction left unmatched. This CDR3 contains 14 residues. Germline V gene lookup returns CDR1 MNHEY and CDR2 SVGAGI. CDR3 loop: CASSSWTGQETQYF. The CDR3 coding sequence is TGTGCCAGCTCCTCCTGGACAGGACAAGAGACCCAGTACTTC.

The V gene is TRBV4-3, the J gene TRBJ2-1, with D perhaps matching TRBD2 (5 bases). This CDR3 region has 13 residues. The V end was cut by 1 base, the J end by 11 bases, with 12 bases between. CDR1 is LGHNA and CDR2 is YSLEER in the germline V gene. CDR3 DNA sequence: TGCGCCAGCAGCCAAGGGACTCAAAGGCAGCAGTTCTTC. This translates into CASSQGTQRQQFF.

The V and J genes are TRBV25-1 and TRBJ2-2; D not certain. CDR1 and CDR2 (germline): MGHDK, SYGVNS. V lost 3 bases and J lost 0, with 11 bases in between. The CDR3 length is 16 residues. The CDR3 spells CASSDPVGANTGELFF. The CDR3 DNA follows: TGTGCCAGCAGTGATCCAGTGGGTGCGAACACCGGGGAGCTGTTTTTT.

J is TRBJ1-2 and V is TRBV10-2, with TRBD1 matching over 8 bases. V lost 5 bases, J lost 2 bases, and 7 bases stayed unmatched. The CDR3 covers 15 residues. CDR1 is WSHSY, CDR2 SAAADI, per germline. CDR3 sequence (DNA): TGCGCCAGCAGTCAGAAGGGACAGGCGAACTATGGCTACACCTTC. Amino acids: CASSQKGQANYGYTF.

This clone has just a few counts. The chain employs TRBV3-1 (or the pseudogene TRBV3-2) and TRBJ1-4; D remains ambiguous. The ends were cut back, 5 bases at V and 8 bases at J, with 12 bases in the middle. Per germline, CDR1 LGHDT and CDR2 YNNKEL (reference sequence). The CDR3 has 13 residues. The CDR3 nucleotides are TGTGCCAGCAGCACCCGAAGGACCGAAAAACTGTTTTTT. It translates to CASSTRRTEKLFF.

This clone was counted only a few times. The chain employs TRBV7-2 and TRBJ2-7, with 7 bases matching TRBD2. The CDR3 extends over 18 amino acids. CDR1 is SGHTA and CDR2 is FQGNSA in the germline V gene. V lost 5 bases and J lost 2; bases outside the gene matches: 18. CDR3 sequence reads: CASSPWGGLSGGTYEQYF. The DNA for the CDR3 is TGTGCCAGCAGCCCATGGGGGGGTTTGAGCGGAGGCACCTACGAGCAGTACTTC.

This clone turned up a few times. The chain joins TRBV5-6 to TRBJ2-7; no definite D call. The V end lost 3 bases, the J end lost 2 bases, and 9 bases lay between the germline ends. CDR3 length: 13 amino acids. Germline CDR1 and CDR2: SGHDT and YYEEEE. The CDR3, as DNA: TGTGCCAGCAGCTCTCGACCGACCTACGAGCAGTACTTC. Protein: CASSSRPTYEQYF.